This passage covers 19 T cell receptor beta chains from one sample sequenced in a study of cytomegalovirus exposure and HLA in healthy donors. PCR amplification relied on 60 Vbeta primers (plus 13 Jbeta primers). Generated by immunoSEQ multiplex PCR, the TCRdb table keeps only in-frame clones and is missing some. This sample has some 110,000 clones, with 70% found just once. Sequenced material: PBMCs. The source of these receptors is a man aged 30 to 39 in good health and CMV-seropositive.

The chain carries TRBV5-1 and TRBJ2-3; D perhaps matches TRBD2 (7 bases). The CDR3 loop spans 17 amino acids. Looked up from germline, CDR1 is SGHRS and CDR2 is YFSETQ. V was shortened by 0 bases and J by 6 bases, with 20 bases between the two germline ends. In DNA form, the CDR3 reads TGCGCCAGCAGCTTGGGGGGGGGCCGAGTGGGGTTGGATACGCAGTATTTT. Protein product: CASSLGGGRVGLDTQYF.

V usage is TRBV7-8 and J usage is TRBJ1-2, with a tentative D call TRBD1 (5 bases). This CDR3 contains 16 residues. Germline V gives CDR1 SGHVS, CDR2 FQNEAQ. V was cut by 0 bases and J by 4 bases, with 15 bases left in between. CDR3 bases: TGTGCCAGCAGCTTAGCCCTAAGACAGAACCCCTATGGCTACACCTTC. It encodes CASSLALRQNPYGYTF.

This clone occurred a few times. V gene TRBV25-1 combines with J gene TRBJ1-2; 8 bases align to TRBD1. The CDR3 contains 14 residues. V lost 8 bases and J lost 2; bases outside the gene matches: 7. Germline values: CDR1 MGHDK, CDR2 SYGVNS. Here the CDR3 DNA reads TGTGCCAGCGCTCAGGGGGCTTCCAACTATGGCTACACCTTC. Translated: CASAQGASNYGYTF.

The chain combines TRBV14 with TRBJ2-7; TRBD2 matches at 10 bases. The CDR3 length is 15 residues. The V segment lost 2 bases and the J segment 1 base; nucleotides outside the gene matches: 2. CDR1 and CDR2 (germline): SGHDN, FVKESK. The CDR3 protein is CASSQSSGRSYEQYV. The CDR3 DNA follows: TGTGCCAGCAGCCAAAGTAGCGGGAGGTCCTACGAGCAGTACGTC.

The rearrangement links TRBV2 to TRBJ2-2, with 11 positions matching TRBD2. Germline-derived CDR1 and CDR2 are SNHLY and FYNNEI. V gave up 9 bases and J gave up 5 bases; unmatched junction bases: 8. This CDR3 has 15 residues. CDR3 in amino acids: CASRLAGGKTGELFF. In DNA, the CDR3 is TGTGCCAGTAGATTAGCGGGAGGGAAAACCGGGGAGCTGTTTTTT.

This clone was counted between two and nine times. The gene calls are TRBV9 and TRBJ2-1; TRBD2 is a possible D gene (7 bases). With 0 bases removed from V and 9 bases from J, the gap between germline ends came to 19 bases. The CDR3 spans 16 residues. The germline V gene encodes CDR1 SGDLS and CDR2 YYNGEE. The DNA for the CDR3 is TGTGCCAGCAGCGTAGAGGCGGCGGGGGCAAGATTTGAGCAGTTCTTC. Amino acid sequence: CASSVEAAGARFEQFF.

The chain has TRBV12-5 and TRBJ1-5; TRBD1 might be the D (5 bases). The CDR3 runs to 17 residues. The V end was cut by 0 bases, the J end by 4 bases, with 16 bases between. In germline, CDR1 is LGHNT, CDR2 FRNRAP. CDR3 residues: CASGLVLGAGGNQPQHF. The CDR3, as DNA: TGTGCTAGTGGTTTGGTACTGGGCGCTGGGGGGAATCAGCCCCAGCATTTT.

This clone was detected only once. The chain joins TRBV6-1 to TRBJ2-2; D may be TRBD1 (6 bases). The ends were cut back, 6 bases at V and 5 bases at J, with 13 bases in the middle. Per germline, CDR1 MNHNS and CDR2 SASEGT. The CDR3 runs 14 residues. The CDR3 protein is CASRKDSGTGELFF. As DNA, the CDR3 is TGTGCCAGCAGGAAGGACAGCGGAACCGGGGAGCTGTTTTTT.

The V gene is TRBV4-3, the J gene TRBJ2-5, with TRBD2 matching 10 bases. In germline, CDR1 is LGHNA, CDR2 YSLEER. With 0 bases clipped from V and 5 bases from J, the junction kept 6 bases outside the gene matches. CDR3 size: 16 residues. CDR3 sequence: CASSQEGTSGTETQYF. For the CDR3, the DNA is TGCGCCAGCAGCCAAGAAGGTACTAGCGGGACGGAGACCCAGTACTTC.

The V gene is TRBV21-1, the J gene TRBJ1-1. TRBV21-1 is a listed pseudogene. The CDR3 runs 12 residues. The CDR3 loop is CASSYRDTEAFF. The CDR3 DNA follows: TGTGCCAGCAGCTACCGGGACACTGAAGCTTTCTTT.

V is TRBV7-2 and J is TRBJ2-5; TRBD2 agrees at 10 bases. This CDR3 contains 16 residues. Germline CDR1 is SGHTA and CDR2 is FQGNSA. The trim removed 6 bases at V and 5 bases at J, leaving 12 bases unmatched. The DNA for the CDR3 is TGTGCCAGCAGAAGAAGCGGGGGGGCCTGGGAGGAGACCCAGTACTTC. As protein: CASRRSGGAWEETQYF.

This chain links TRBV18 with TRBJ1-4, with D unclear. Trimming removed 6 bases from V and 3 bases from J, with 14 bases in between. Germline V CDR1 and CDR2: KGHSH, LQKENI. The CDR3 contains 15 residues. The CDR3 DNA follows: TGTGCCAGCTCCCCCCCCCGGGTCGCTAATGAAAAACTGTTTTTT. Its protein is CASSPPRVANEKLFF.

V is TRBV2 and J is TRBJ2-2, with 8 nucleotides matching TRBD2. The V gene's germline CDR1 is SNHLY and CDR2 FYNNEI. V gave up 4 bases and J gave up 4 bases; unmatched junction bases: 5. The length of the CDR3 is 15 residues. DNA of the CDR3: TGTGCCAGCAGTGCGGGGGGGCGGAGCACCGGGGAGCTGTTTTTT. Its translation: CASSAGGRSTGELFF. Variable domain in full (rest from reference TRBV2 and TRBJ2-2): EPEVTQTPSHQVTQMGQEVILRCVPISNHLYFYWYRQILGQKVEFLVSFYNNEISEKSEIFDDQFSVERPDGSNFTLKIRSTKLEDSAMYFCASSAGGRSTGELFFGEGSRLTVL.

This clone was detected a few times. V and J are TRBV5-6 and TRBJ2-1; D is ambiguous. The CDR3 spans 15 residues. Germline assignment: CDR1 SGHDT and CDR2 YYEEEE. V was clipped by 0 bases and J by 0 bases, with 7 bases between them. The CDR3 DNA is TGTGCCAGCAGCTTGGGCTGGAGCTCCTACAATGAGCAGTTCTTC. This codes for CASSLGWSSYNEQFF.

The chain carries TRBV19 and TRBJ2-7; the D gene is possibly TRBD1 (5 bases). V gave up 4 bases and J gave up 2 bases, with 9 bases separating them. The CDR3 contains 13 residues. Germline V gene lookup returns CDR1 LNHDA and CDR2 SQIVND (reference sequence). The CDR3 sequence: CASSKGPTYEQYF. The CDR3 nucleotides read TGTGCCAGTAGTAAGGGGCCCACCTACGAGCAGTACTTC.

The chain couples TRBV5-1 to TRBJ1-2; perhaps TRBD1 as D (5 bases). The CDR3 extends over 16 amino acids. Per the germline V gene, CDR1 is SGHRS and CDR2 is YFSETQ. Trimming cost V 0 bases and J 1 base, with 13 bases left between them. CDR3 region: CASSLGQGSYNYGYTF. In nucleotides, the CDR3 is TGCGCCAGCAGCTTGGGCCAGGGATCATATAACTATGGCTACACCTTC.

The chain joins TRBV6-1 to TRBJ1-1; D unresolved. Germline CDR1 is MNHNS and CDR2 is SASEGT. V was pared by 1 base and J by 4 bases, with 7 bases between. CDR3 length equals 13 residues. The chain's CDR3 is CASSEGISTEAFF. In DNA form, the CDR3 reads TGTGCCAGCAGTGAAGGTATCTCCACTGAAGCTTTCTTT.

V gene TRBV5-1 combines with J gene TRBJ1-1, with D maybe TRBD1 (5 bases). Trimming removed 4 bases at V and 1 base at J, with 11 bases between. CDR1 SGHRS and CDR2 YFSETQ come from the germline V gene. This CDR3 has 14 residues. In DNA, the CDR3 is TGCGCCAGCAGCGGAAAGACAGCGAACACTGAAGCTTTCTTT. This encodes CASSGKTANTEAFF.

The chain links TRBV6-1 to TRBJ2-7; TRBD1 aligns across 8 bases. CDR1 is MNHNS, CDR2 SASEGT, per germline. Trimming cost V 4 bases and J 12 bases; bases outside gene matches: 8. The CDR3 length is 12 residues. CDR3 protein: CASSGRDRPSYF. CDR3 DNA sequence: TGTGCCAGCAGTGGACGGGACAGGCCGTCGTACTTC.